Shown below are 24 T cell receptor beta chains from a single sample sequenced in a study of blood T cell repertoires in COVID-19. TCRdb's table, derived via immunoSEQ multiplex PCR, lists solely in-frame clones and lacks some. The sample includes roughly 180,000 clones, around 88% of them seen just once. Input material: peripheral blood. The receptors come from a woman aged 25 to 39 with acute or convalescent COVID-19.

Points on this clone: The missing conserved phenylalanine or tryptophan at the end of this CDR3 makes a read error likely. Because the CDR3's place on the DNA is in doubt, the DNA is left out and the CDR3 is given as listed by TCRdb. This chain connects TRBV20-1 to TRBJ2-7; the table's TRBD1 call for D was not verified on the DNA. The CDR3 comprises 8 residues, both ends counted. Germline V lookup: CDR1 DFQATT, CDR2 SNEGSKA (reference sequence). CDR3 residues: CSAVGTDL.

V is TRBV12-3 or TRBV12-4 and J is TRBJ2-1; D unresolved. This CDR3 spans 11 amino acids. Between the trimmed V and J ends, which lost 6 bases and 8 bases, there was a span of 8 bases. The CDR3 DNA reads as TGTGCCAGCAGAGAGAGGTATGAGCAGTTCTTC. This codes for CASRERYEQFF.

This clone occurred a few times. The chain is built from TRBV6-5 and TRBJ1-1, with 11 positions matching TRBD1. The germline gives CDR1 MNHEY, CDR2 SVGAGI. This CDR3 comprises 15 residues. J gave up 4 bases and V 8 bases, and 9 bases lay outside the gene matches. CDR3 residues: CASRFWDRGGTEAFF. CDR3 nucleotide sequence: TGTGCCAGCCGTTTTTGGGACAGGGGGGGCACTGAAGCTTTCTTT.

The chain has TRBV28 and TRBJ2-2, with TRBD2 identical over 7 bases. With V trimmed by 7 bases and J by 4 bases, 12 bases remained unmatched. The CDR3 extends over 16 amino acids. CDR1 is MDHEN and CDR2 is SYDVKM in the germline V gene. CDR3 residues: CASIGAGAPSTGELFF. CDR3 DNA: TGTGCCAGCATCGGGGCGGGAGCCCCTAGCACCGGGGAGCTGTTTTTT.

The CDR3 bases are TGTGCCACCAGGAACCTGGGGACAGGGAAAAACCCTGAAGCTTTCTTT. Translation gives CATRNLGTGKNPEAFF. The rearrangement uses TRBV15 and TRBJ1-1; the match to TRBD1 covers 9 bases. V trimming: 6 bases; J trimming: 6 bases; junction bases outside the gene matches: 14. Germline V lookup: CDR1 LNHNV, CDR2 YYDKDF (reference sequence). The CDR3 runs 16 residues.

The chain combines TRBV9 with TRBJ2-5, with 10 positions matching TRBD2. V was pared by 4 bases and J by 3 bases, with 6 bases of the junction left unmatched. Germline V gene data show CDR1 as SGDLS and CDR2 as YYNGEE. This CDR3 contains 15 residues. CDR3 bases: TGTGCCAGCAGCTTCTCCGGGACTAGCGAAGAGACCCAGTACTTC. Amino acids: CASSFSGTSEETQYF.

This clone came up once. The CDR3 does not end in the conserved phenylalanine or tryptophan, so this is likely a read error. The limits of the CDR3 on the DNA are not certain, so only TCRdb's listed CDR3 is given. This chain uses TRBV6-6 with TRBJ2-7; the table names TRBD1, a call not compared with the DNA. Termini included, the CDR3 measures 11 amino acids. Germline V gives CDR1 MNHNY, CDR2 SVGAGI (reference sequence). The CDR3 protein is CASSYRGQGEE.

The V call is TRBV28, the J call TRBJ1-2; D not resolved. The CDR3 is made up of 19 amino acids. Looked up from germline, CDR1 is MDHEN and CDR2 is SYDVKM. V lost 7 bases, J lost 2 bases, and 29 bases lay in between. In DNA form, the CDR3 reads TGTGCCAGCACCCCAATGGGCAGCTCCCTATCCCGTCTCAACTATGGCTACACCTTC. Translation gives CASTPMGSSLSRLNYGYTF.

The chain carries TRBV27 and TRBJ2-7; 7 positions agree with TRBD1. The CDR3 length is 13 residues. The germline CDR1 and CDR2 sequences are MNHEY and SMNVEV (reference sequence). V shed 4 bases, J shed 11 bases, and the junction held 11 bases outside the gene matches. CDR3 protein: CASSSTTGAPKYF. DNA of the CDR3: TGTGCCAGCAGTTCAACAACAGGGGCTCCAAAGTACTTC.

This sequence joins TRBV5-1 and TRBJ2-3; TRBD2 matches at 10 bases. V lost 4 bases and J lost 1; bases outside the gene matches: 3. Germline-derived CDR1 and CDR2 are SGHRS and YFSETQ. CDR3 length: 15 amino acids. CDR3 amino acids: CASSGGTSGTDTQYF. CDR3 nucleotide sequence: TGCGCCAGCAGCGGGGGGACTAGCGGCACAGATACGCAGTATTTT.

This clone was seen just once. The gene calls are TRBV27 and TRBJ2-5; 11 bases are a match to TRBD1. Trimming cost V 8 bases and J 5 bases; bases outside gene matches: 4. Germline V gene sequence: CDR1 MNHEY, CDR2 SMNVEV (reference sequence). This CDR3 is 13 amino acids long. As DNA, the CDR3 is TGTGCCAGCGGACAGGGGGCGGGGGAGACCCAGTACTTC. Translation gives CASGQGAGETQYF.

The chain joins TRBV30 to TRBJ2-4; D is undetermined. This CDR3 is built from 12 residues. The V end was cut by 2 bases, the J end by 5 bases, with 7 bases between. The V gene's germline CDR1 is GTSNPN and CDR2 SVGIG (reference sequence). The CDR3 nucleotides are TGTGCCTGGAGTCAAATAGAAAACATTCAGTACTTC. It codes for CAWSQIENIQYF.

Only one count was recorded for this clone. The chain uses TRBV28 and TRBJ2-7, with D perhaps TRBD1 (5 bases). The CDR3 consists of 13 residues. Germline V gene sequence: CDR1 MDHEN, CDR2 SYDVKM. V shed 7 bases and J shed 3 bases, with 13 bases lying between them. CDR3 in amino acids: CASNTKRGYEQYF. The CDR3 nucleotides read TGTGCCAGCAACACCAAAAGGGGCTACGAGCAGTACTTC.

This clone was recorded once. The chain has TRBV3-1 (or the pseudogene TRBV3-2) and TRBJ1-1, with D possibly TRBD1 on 5 matching bases. Germline V lookup: CDR1 LGHDT, CDR2 YNNKEL (reference sequence). V was clipped by 5 bases and J by 3 bases, with 13 bases between them. This CDR3 contains 14 residues. The CDR3 sequence: CASSLGGVDTEAFF. The CDR3 nucleotides read TGTGCCAGCAGCTTGGGGGGGGTTGACACTGAAGCTTTCTTT.

This clone was detected once. The V gene is TRBV5-6, the J gene TRBJ2-6; weak D call: TRBD1 (6 bases). This CDR3 has 19 amino acids. Trimming took off 0 bases at V and 1 base at J, with 17 bases between the two ends. Germline CDR1 SGHDT, CDR2 YYEEEE. The CDR3: CASSLVVGRGVSGANVLTF. The CDR3 DNA reads TGTGCCAGCAGCTTGGTAGTAGGCAGGGGCGTTTCTGGGGCCAACGTCCTGACTTTC.

The CDR3 region is CAIRGQGGEAEQFF. CDR3 nucleotides: TGTGCCATCAGGGGACAGGGGGGTGAGGCTGAGCAGTTCTTC. V and J are TRBV10-3 and TRBJ2-1, with 11 nucleotides matching TRBD1. Unmatched junction bases numbered 7, after V lost 6 bases and J lost 9 bases. Per germline, CDR1 ENHRY and CDR2 SYGVKD. CDR3 length equals 14 residues.

V is TRBV11-2 and J is TRBJ2-7; the D gene is possibly TRBD2 (5 bases). Germline CDR1 SGHAT, CDR2 FQNNGV. V lost 1 base and J lost 3, with 13 bases in between. The CDR3 sequence is 15 residues long. CDR3 nucleotide sequence: TGTGCCAGCAGCTTAGGGACTGGACCCCTCTACGAGCAGTACTTC. Translated, it gives CASSLGTGPLYEQYF.

J is TRBJ2-4 and V is TRBV28; D may be TRBD2 (5 bases). Between the trimmed V and J ends, which lost 0 bases and 2 bases, there was a span of 5 bases. This CDR3 has 14 residues. Germline V gene data show CDR1 as MDHEN and CDR2 as SYDVKM. The DNA for the CDR3 is TGTGCCAGCAGTTTATGGGACTCCAAAAACATTCAGTACTTC. Its protein is CASSLWDSKNIQYF.

The chain has TRBV7-8 and TRBJ1-5; 7 bases are a match to TRBD1. V trimming: 5 bases; J trimming: 4 bases; junction bases outside the gene matches: 5. The CDR3 is made up of 14 amino acids. The germline V gene has CDR1 SGHVS and CDR2 FQNEAQ. DNA of the CDR3: TGTGCCAGCAGCATGGACAGGCAAAATCAGCCCCAGCATTTT. The encoded protein is CASSMDRQNQPQHF.

The chain carries TRBV10-2 and TRBJ2-7; D may be TRBD2 (5 bases). Germline CDR1 and CDR2: WSHSY and SAAADI. The CDR3 runs 12 residues. With 6 bases removed from V and 0 bases from J, the gap between germline ends came to 6 bases. The CDR3 coding sequence is TGCGCCAGCAGGGACTTCTCCTACGAGCAGTACTTC. This encodes CASRDFSYEQYF.

In DNA, the CDR3 is TGTGCCAGTCTCCGGACAGGGAATGGCTACACCTTC. Its protein is CASLRTGNGYTF. V and J are TRBV2 and TRBJ1-2; 8 bases line up with TRBD1. CDR3 length equals 12 residues. The germline V gene has CDR1 SNHLY and CDR2 FYNNEI. Trimming took 9 bases from V and 6 from J; bases not matched to a gene: 6.

For this clone: The junction and the germline gene differ at one end; a read error may be behind it. This chain connects TRBV7-7 to TRBJ2-2; D unresolved. In germline, CDR1 is SSHAT, CDR2 FNYEAQ (reference sequence). The CDR3 loop spans 11 amino acids. Here the CDR3 reads CASSFPVELFF. CDR3 DNA sequence: TGTGCTAGCAGCTTCCCCGTCGAGCTGTTTTTT.

The genes are TRBV5-1 and TRBJ2-5; 14 positions agree with TRBD2. The CDR3 runs to 18 residues. Losses at the gene ends were 4 bases for V and 3 bases for J; bases not matched to a gene: 11. The germline gives CDR1 SGHRS, CDR2 YFSETQ. The CDR3 sequence: CASSIPGLAGAVEETQYF. CDR3 DNA sequence: TGCGCCAGCAGCATACCGGGACTAGCGGGAGCTGTTGAAGAGACCCAGTACTTC.

This chain connects TRBV7-9 to TRBJ2-3, with 11 bases identical to TRBD2. Germline CDR1 is SEHNR and CDR2 is FQNEAQ (reference sequence). The junction had 5 bases not matched to a gene; V was cut back by 6 bases and J by 6 bases. The CDR3 is 14 residues long. This chain's CDR3 is CASRVAGGPDTQYF. The CDR3 DNA reads TGTGCCAGCAGAGTAGCGGGAGGGCCTGATACGCAGTATTTT.